This TCR beta chain was sequenced for a study of beta chain features in type 1 diabetes. Broader study findings: Shorter templates might be favored by PCR, and equally so in patients and in controls. In the patient group, naive, central memory and Treg TCRB repertoires seemed more alike than in the healthy donor group.

Of note for this clone: What it binds is unknown.

Each of the sorted populations had a purity greater than 98%. The whole isolated RNA underwent reverse transcription, so sequencing captured expressed TCRB transcripts. Regulatory, naive and central memory T cell samples averaged roughly 3.8 million reads. The data were produced by immunoSEQ multiplex PCR, yet TCRdb's version contains in-frame clones alone and is incomplete. The data hold over 500,000 clones, with less than 20% observed a single time. The germline V gene has CDR1 MDHEN and CDR2 SYDVKM. V was pared by 10 bases and J by 7 bases, with 16 bases between. This CDR3 is 12 amino acids long. The TCR originated in a man aged 18 to 35 in good health. The sequenced material came from naive CD4+ T cells from blood. The V gene is TRBV28, the J gene TRBJ1-2; D may be TRBD1 (5 bases). The CDR3 reads CATSLGDFGYTF. The CDR3 region has the DNA TGTGCCACGAGTCTCGGGGACTTTGGCTACACCTTC.